This T cell receptor beta chain was recovered during a study of PD-1 blockade in mismatch repair-deficient tumors. The table came from immunoSEQ multiplex PCR; TCRdb's copy has only in-frame clones and leaves some out. The sample lists 100,000 or so clones, about four fifths occurring once. PCR or immunohistochemistry showed mismatch repair deficiency in every enrolled patient. The material was peripheral blood, obtained approximately 36 weeks after starting pembrolizumab. The sequence came from an adult with mismatch repair-deficient cancer.

In DNA form, the CDR3 reads TGTGCCAGCAGTTTAGGTTCTGGGGGCCACAACGAGCAGTACTTC. Amino acid sequence: CASSLGSGGHNEQYF. This chain connects TRBV27 to TRBJ2-7; D might be TRBD1 (6 bases). The CDR3 is made up of 15 amino acids. V lost 2 bases to trimming and J lost 5 bases, with 16 bases between them. Germline V gene data show CDR1 as MNHEY and CDR2 as SMNVEV (reference sequence).